This TCR beta chain was identified during a study of shared clonotypes between healthy human individuals. Concerning this clone itself: Antigen unknown.

On sorted subsets, replicate PCRs used roughly 190 ng DNA, or some 28,000 T cell genomes. Using immunoSEQ multiplex PCR, the repertoire was profiled, and TCRdb retains in-frame clones only, with some absent. The sample consists of 900,000 to 1,200,000 clones, around 82% of them appearing once. The trim removed 3 bases at V and 4 bases at J, leaving 4 bases unmatched. There are 14 residues in the CDR3. Looked up from germline, CDR1 is SGHRS and CDR2 is YFSETQ. Study-wide results and limits: Some clonotypes were shared by all four sorted-subset donors, while others were not shared. The non-shared ones had lower generation probabilities than the shared ones. Among the subsets, naive ones generally showed larger estimated richness than memory ones.

The gene calls are TRBV5-1 and TRBJ1-2; 9 nucleotides match TRBD1. Sequencing was done on a sample of memory CD4+ T cells from PBMCs. This sample's subset: CD45RA-negative fraction. This clonotype originated in a man between 18 and 35 years old in good health. Some clones in this sample may be carry-over from other donors' samples. CDR3 sequence: CASSSDRGSYGYTF. The CDR3, as DNA: TGCGCCAGCAGCTCGGACAGGGGTTCCTATGGCTACACCTTC. The variable domain in full, with the rest retrieved from reference TRBV5-1 and TRBJ1-2, is KAGVTQTPRYLIKTRGQQVTLSCSPISGHRSVSWYQQTPGQGLQFLFEYFSETQRNKGNFPGRFSGRQFSNSRSEMNVSTLELGDSALYLCASSSDRGSYGYTFGSGTRLTVV.